Sequencing of this T cell receptor (beta chain) was carried out in a study of blood T cell repertoires in COVID-19. Study summary: T cells, B-cell-depleted T cells, or PBMCs provided the cDNA or gDNA that served as material.

Original processing notes: The authors estimated nucleated cell counts from reference gene primer amplification. Sequencing was performed with immunoSEQ multiplex PCR; in TCRdb, only in-frame clones are kept and a portion is missing. V, J and clone size were drawn from that table, and D and trimming were deduced from the DNA. The profile covers over 55,000 clones, with 82% appearing a single time and roughly an eighth taken by the ten largest. The CDR3 loop spans 15 amino acids. Trimming removed 0 bases at V and 3 bases at J, with 9 bases between. CDR1 and CDR2 from the germline V gene are KGHSH and LQKENI.

The sample consisted of peripheral blood. The receptor's source is a woman of 80 years or more with acute or convalescent COVID-19. The chain recombines TRBV18 with TRBJ2-1; possible D gene TRBD2, 6 bases. CDR3 nucleotide sequence: TGTGCCAGCTCACCACCGGGCGGGAACTACAATGAGCAGTTCTTC. It yields the protein CASSPPGGNYNEQFF.